This T cell receptor (beta chain) was sequenced during a study of tumor and adjacent non-tumor tissue in lung cancer. Overall study: There were some 11 adenocarcinoma, a couple of squamous cell carcinoma and 1 small cell lung cancer cases.

Germline V gene sequence: CDR1 SQVTM, CDR2 ANQGSEA. After removal of 7 bases from V and 5 bases from J, the junction contained 15 bases not matched to a gene. The CDR3 sequence is 15 residues long. No cell sorting was done before RNA was extracted from the tissue. Distant lung tissue was collected more than 3 cm away from the tumor edge. For this clonotype: Antigen specificity is unknown.

Findings and limits, study-wide: In normal lung, the top 100 clones were significantly more dominant than in tumor.

A modified ARM-PCR protocol with three rounds of nested PCR amplified TCRbeta. TCRdb reanalysed the multiplex PCR reads using MiXCR and keeps one entry per CDR3 protein. The sample holds 90,000 to 110,000 distinct CDR3 sequences, 60% to 70% seen once. The sample consisted of distant non-tumor lung tissue. The V call is TRBV29-1, the J call TRBJ2-7; 9 nucleotides line up with TRBD1. The clonotype comes from a man in his 60s with non-small cell lung cancer. CDR3 residues: CSALGPGQGLHEQYF. As DNA, the CDR3 is TGCAGCGCTCTTGGGCCGGGACAGGGACTACACGAGCAGTACTTC.